A selection of T cell receptor beta chains follows, all from one sample in a study of T-cell memory formation after mild COVID-19. TCRdb called the 5' RACE reads again in MiXCR, with one record for every CDR3 protein. This sample has 350,000 to 500,000 distinct CDR3 sequences, with roughly 18% found just once. Sequences were obtained from PBMCs or a T cell subset sorted from them (not recorded which). The receptors here all came from a man between 18 and 29 years old who had mild COVID-19 (a few samples of this study predate the infection). Cell type and time point are not known. CDR3s include the opening cysteine and the closing phenylalanine or tryptophan. Fields, in order: J gene, D gene, V gene, clone size, CDR3 DNA, CDR3 protein. D genes are given only for firm matches. Clone size appears in some rows only: once, few, many, or a class for an expanded clone.

TRBJ2-1 - TRBV10-3 - TGTGCCATCAGTGGGACAGCCTACAATGAGCAGTTCTTC CAISGTAYNEQFF
TRBJ2-5 - TRBV7-3 many TGCGCCAGCAGCACGGGGCCACAAGAGACCCAGTACTTC CASSTGPQETQYF
TRBJ2-3 TRBD2 TRBV24-1 few TGTGCCACCAGTGTAATGGCGGGGGGGACAGATACGCAGTATTTT CATSVMAGGTDTQYF
TRBJ1-5 - TRBV6-1 - TGTGCCAGCAGTGAAGTCTTCGATCCGCAGGGACAGCCCCAGCATTTT CASSEVFDPQGQPQHF
TRBJ2-4 - TRBV6-2/TRBV6-3 few TGTGCCAGCAGTTCCCGGTTAGAGAGAAACATTCAGTACTTC CASSSRLERNIQYF
TRBJ2-7 TRBD1 TRBV5-1 few TGCGCCAGCAGCCGAGGGACAGGTCCTCGGGACGAGCAGTACTTC CASSRGTGPRDEQYF
TRBJ2-1 - TRBV11-1 few TGTGCCAGCAGCTTAAAAGACGGGGTGAGCTCCTACAATGAGCAGTTCTTC CASSLKDGVSSYNEQFF
TRBJ1-2 - TRBV27 few TGTGCCAGCAGTTTATCAGCGGACAGCCTAGAGGGCTACACCTTC CASSLSADSLEGYTF
TRBJ1-1 - TRBV12-5 - TGTGCTAGTGGTTCCTGGAACACTGAAGCTTTCTTT CASGSWNTEAFF
TRBJ2-5 - TRBV7-9 many TGTGCCAGCAGCTTACCCGAGACCCAGTACTTC CASSLPETQYF
TRBJ2-2 - TRBV6-6 few TGTGCCAGCAGACCAACGGGGCCTGACACCGGGGAGCTGTTTTTT CASRPTGPDTGELFF
TRBJ2-1 - TRBV5-6 - TGTGCCAGCAGCCCGCCGGGGAGGGGACATAATGAGCAGTTCTTC CASSPPGRGHNEQFF
TRBJ2-2 - TRBV6-5 - TGTGCCAGCAGTTTATTGTTATCCGACACCGGGGAGCTGTTTTTT CASSLLLSDTGELFF
TRBJ2-1 - TRBV20-1 few TGCAGTGCTAGAGAGGCCCTTAGAGGGTACCCCCATGAGCAGTTCTTC CSAREALRGYPHEQFF
TRBJ1-5 - TRBV19 - TGTGCCAGTAGTAGGAGCGGACAGAGCAATCAGCCCCAGCATTTT CASSRSGQSNQPQHF
TRBJ2-3 - TRBV12-3/TRBV12-4 few TGTGCCAGCAGTTTGGGGGTTTTTGATACGCAGTATTTT CASSLGVFDTQYF
TRBJ2-3 - TRBV20-1 - TGCAGTGCCGGAAGTTTCGACTCTGCAGATACGCAGTATTTT CSAGSFDSADTQYF
TRBJ2-3 - TRBV7-2 many TGTGCCAGCAGCTCGCTTTACGGGGAGGCGCAGTATTTT CASSSLYGEAQYF
TRBJ1-5 - TRBV9 few TGTGCCAGCAGCGTAGGGCAGAACAATCAGCCCCAGCATTTT CASSVGQNNQPQHF
TRBJ1-2 - TRBV7-2 - TGTGCCAGCAGCCCCGACGGGAGCTATGGCTACACCTTC CASSPDGSYGYTF
TRBJ1-5 TRBD1 TRBV6-1 - TGTGCCAGCAGTGAGGGAGGGGGCATGGAGCCCCAGCATTTT CASSEGGGMEPQHF
TRBJ2-1 - TRBV11-2 few TGTGCCAGCAGTCTCCTCTCGTGGTATGAGCAGTTCTTC CASSLLSWYEQFF
TRBJ1-1 - TRBV5-5 few TGTGCCAGCAGCTTTTTGGGAACAATCTCCACTGAAGCTTTCTTT CASSFLGTISTEAFF
TRBJ1-2 - TRBV7-9 few TGTGCCAGCAGCTTAGTGGGGGATCGTGGCTATGGCTACACCTTC CASSLVGDRGYGYTF
TRBJ2-5 - TRBV19 few TGTGCCAGTAGTATTGCAGGGGAAGAGACCCAGTACTTC CASSIAGEETQYF
TRBJ1-1 - TRBV7-9 - TGTGCCAGCAGCTCACCGAACACTGAAGCTTTCTTT CASSSPNTEAFF
TRBJ2-2 TRBD2 TRBV7-2 many TGTGCCAGCAGGCCTCCGGGACTAGCGAACACCGGGGAGCTGTTTTTT CASRPPGLANTGELFF
TRBJ2-3 - TRBV7-8 many TGTGCCAGCAGCTCCGGCCGTCAGAGTATCAAAGATACGCAGTATTTT CASSSGRQSIKDTQYF
TRBJ2-6 TRBD1 TRBV28 few TGTGCCAGCAGGTCCGGACAGGGATTCTCTGGGGCCAACGTCCTGACTTTC CASRSGQGFSGANVLTF
TRBJ2-7 - TRBV20-1 few TGCAGTGCTAAAAGACAGCTCTCCTACGAGCAGTACTTC CSAKRQLSYEQYF
TRBJ2-7 TRBD1 TRBV29-1 few TGCAGCGTCTATGGGACAGGGGGTTCCTACGAGCAGTACTTC CSVYGTGGSYEQYF
TRBJ1-6 TRBD1 TRBV5-6 few TGTGCCAGCAACTCCCGGACGGGGACAGGGTTTTCACCCCTCCACTTT CASNSRTGTGFSPLHF
TRBJ2-5 - TRBV5-1 - TGCGCCAGCAGCTTGGTGGATAAAGAGACCCAGTACTTC CASSLVDKETQYF
TRBJ1-5 TRBD1 TRBV20-1 few TGCAGTGCTAGTATATGGGACAGGGCAAGCCAGCCCCAGCATTTT CSASIWDRASQPQHF
TRBJ1-3 - TRBV5-1 - TGCGCCAGCAGAGATGACAGGAGCTCTGGAAACACCATATATTTT CASRDDRSSGNTIYF
TRBJ2-2 - TRBV25-1 few TGTGCCAGCAGACGAGGGGAAGGCGGGGAGCTGTTTTTT CASRRGEGGELFF
TRBJ1-2 - TRBV23-1 few TGCGCCAGCAGGACCGTAAAAAGGAGCTATGGCTACACCTTC CASRTVKRSYGYTF
TRBJ2-1 - TRBV24-1 - TGTGCCACCAGGGCTGCCGGGGCCTACAATGAGCAGTTCTTC CATRAAGAYNEQFF
TRBJ1-2 TRBD1 TRBV5-1 - TGCGCCAGCAGCCGGGGACAGGCGTTGAACTATGGCTACACCTTC CASSRGQALNYGYTF
TRBJ1-1 - TRBV19 few TGTGCCAGTAGTATAGGGCGGGGGCCCACTGAAGCTTTCTTT CASSIGRGPTEAFF
TRBJ2-3 TRBD1 TRBV7-3 - TGTGCCAGCAGCCCCCGACAGGGTGGCACAGATACGCAGTATTTT CASSPRQGGTDTQYF
TRBJ1-1 TRBD1 TRBV19 few TGTGCCAGTAGCATACAGGGGGCTCGGAACACTGAAGCTTTCTTT CASSIQGARNTEAFF
TRBJ2-1 TRBD1 TRBV28 few TGTGCCAGCAGTAGGGACAGGGTGGACGATGAGCAGTTCTTC CASSRDRVDDEQFF
TRBJ2-5 - TRBV7-2 few TGTGCCAGCAGCCCTGGTGTGGGTTCGGAGACCCAGTACTTC CASSPGVGSETQYF
TRBJ2-3 - TRBV20-1 - TGCAGTGGCACAGGGTTAGGGAACACAGATACGCAGTATTTT CSGTGLGNTDTQYF
TRBJ2-5 - TRBV29-1 - TGCAGCGTTGATTCGGGGGCAGAGACCCAGTACTTC CSVDSGAETQYF